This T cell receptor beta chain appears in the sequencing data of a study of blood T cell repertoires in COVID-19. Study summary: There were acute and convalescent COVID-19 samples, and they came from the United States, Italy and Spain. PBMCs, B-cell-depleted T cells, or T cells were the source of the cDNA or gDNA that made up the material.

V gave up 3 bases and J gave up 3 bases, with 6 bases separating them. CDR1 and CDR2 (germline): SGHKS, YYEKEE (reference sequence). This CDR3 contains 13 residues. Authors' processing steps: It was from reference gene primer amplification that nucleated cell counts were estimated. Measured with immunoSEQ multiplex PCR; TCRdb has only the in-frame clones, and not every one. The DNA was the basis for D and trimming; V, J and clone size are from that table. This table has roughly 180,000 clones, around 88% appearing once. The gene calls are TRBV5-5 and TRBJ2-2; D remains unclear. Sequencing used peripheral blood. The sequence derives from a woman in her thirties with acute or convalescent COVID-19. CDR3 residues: CASSSYDTGELFF. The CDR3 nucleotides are TGTGCCAGCAGCTCGTATGACACCGGGGAGCTGTTTTTT.